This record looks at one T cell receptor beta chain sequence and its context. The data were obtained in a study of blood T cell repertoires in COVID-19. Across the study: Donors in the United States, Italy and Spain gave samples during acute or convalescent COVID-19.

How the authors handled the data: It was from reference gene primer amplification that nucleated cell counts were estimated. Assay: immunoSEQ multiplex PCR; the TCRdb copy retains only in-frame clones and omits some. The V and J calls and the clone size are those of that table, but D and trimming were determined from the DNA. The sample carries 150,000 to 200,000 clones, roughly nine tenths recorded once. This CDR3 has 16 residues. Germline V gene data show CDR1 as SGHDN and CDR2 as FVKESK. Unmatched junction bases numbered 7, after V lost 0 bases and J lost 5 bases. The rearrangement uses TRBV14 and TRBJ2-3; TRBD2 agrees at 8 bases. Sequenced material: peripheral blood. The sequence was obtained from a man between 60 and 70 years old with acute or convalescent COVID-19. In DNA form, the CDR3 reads TGTGCCAGCAGCCAAGAGGTAGCGGGGAGTATAGATACGCAGTATTTT. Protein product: CASSQEVAGSIDTQYF.